This TCR delta chain was retrieved from a study of gamma-delta chains in newborns, infants, children. The CDR3 length is 19 residues. The V segment lost 3 bases and the J segment 0 bases; nucleotides outside the gene matches: 5. Germline V gene sequence: CDR1 GEAIGNYY, CDR2 EKD. TCRdb processed the reads again with the CATT caller. Seen here are 4,000 to 5,000 delta-chain clones, approximately 4.7% observed once, and the top ten hold over 9.5%. A few counts support this clone. Distinct nucleotide sequences in the sample also encode this CDR3. The J gene is TRDJ3, the V gene TRDV2; TRDD3 agrees at 12 bases. The sequencing sample was made of blood. This clonotype was obtained from a child who was a newborn, infant or young child, either healthy, febrile or measles-vaccinated (not recorded which). For the CDR3, the DNA is TGTGCCTGTGACGTACTGGGGGATACTAGCTCCTGGGACACCCGACAGATGTTTTTC. Amino acid sequence: CACDVLGDTSSWDTRQMFF.